Following are 14 T cell receptor beta chains from one sample sequenced in a study of cytomegalovirus exposure and HLA in healthy donors. It was with 60 Vbeta and 13 Jbeta primers that the PCR ran. Measured with immunoSEQ multiplex PCR; TCRdb has only the in-frame clones, and not every one. Counted here are some 65,000 clones, roughly 70% occurring once; the ten biggest clones make up roughly 23%. Sequencing was done on a sample of PBMCs. The source of these receptors is a man aged 45-60 years in good health and CMV-seropositive.

The chain couples TRBV25-1 to TRBJ1-1; 10 bases are a match to TRBD1. CDR1 MGHDK and CDR2 SYGVNS come from the germline V gene. V shed 3 bases and J 5 bases; nucleotides not matched to a gene: 12. This CDR3 is built from 17 residues. CDR3 coding DNA: TGTGCCAGCAGTGATACCGGGACAGGGGCTTTCGGGACTGAAGCTTTCTTT. Translated, it gives CASSDTGTGAFGTEAFF.

CDR3 loop: CASTPGGNEQFF. The CDR3 coding sequence is TGTGCCAGCACCCCGGGGGGCAATGAGCAGTTCTTC. This sequence joins TRBV27 and TRBJ2-1; TRBD2 matches at 7 bases. This CDR3 is built from 12 residues. The V gene's germline CDR1 is MNHEY and CDR2 SMNVEV (reference sequence). Trimming took 7 bases from V and 6 from J; bases not matched to a gene: 3.

The V and J genes are TRBV6-5 and TRBJ2-7; 11 bases are a match to TRBD1. V trimming: 6 bases; J trimming: 6 bases; junction bases outside the gene matches: 4. The CDR3 totals 13 residues. CDR1 MNHEY and CDR2 SVGAGI come from the germline V gene. The CDR3 reads CASRDRGPSEQYF. The CDR3 DNA follows: TGTGCCAGCAGGGACAGGGGGCCCTCCGAGCAGTACTTC.

The rearrangement links TRBV4-1 to TRBJ2-7; maybe TRBD2 (5 bases). Germline V gene sequence: CDR1 MGHRA, CDR2 YSYEKL. Trimming left V 0 bases short and J 6 bases short, with 12 bases between. This CDR3 has 14 amino acids. CDR3 DNA sequence: TGCGCCAGCAGCCAAGAGAGGGTTCGGGGCGAGCAGTACTTC. Translation gives CASSQERVRGEQYF.

This clone appeared once. The rearrangement links TRBV19 to TRBJ1-3; the D gene is possibly TRBD1 (6 bases). Germline V lookup: CDR1 LNHDA, CDR2 SQIVND (reference sequence). V was trimmed by 5 bases and J by 5 bases, leaving 13 bases between them. The CDR3 has 14 amino acids. CDR3 bases: TGTGCCAGTAGTCCCTGGACAGATCGAAACACCATATATTTT. This encodes CASSPWTDRNTIYF.

The chain uses TRBV5-4 and TRBJ2-5; tentative D call: TRBD2 (6 bases). Germline assignment: CDR1 SGHNT and CDR2 YYREEE (reference sequence). V was cut by 4 bases and J by 3 bases, with 10 bases left in between. This CDR3 contains 13 residues. CDR3 amino acids: CASSQGLEETQYF. The CDR3 DNA is TGTGCCAGCAGCCAGGGACTTGAAGAGACCCAGTACTTC.

The rearrangement joins TRBV27 to TRBJ1-2, with 8 bases identical to TRBD1. Per the germline V gene, CDR1 is MNHEY and CDR2 is SMNVEV (reference sequence). Trimming took 3 bases from V and 6 from J; bases not matched to a gene: 6. The length of the CDR3 is 14 residues. DNA for the CDR3: TGTGCCAGCAGTTTGGGTACAGGGGGACATGGCTACACCTTC. This translates into CASSLGTGGHGYTF.

The sample holds one count of this clone. The gene calls are TRBV4-1 and TRBJ2-7; 11 bases are shared with TRBD2. The CDR3 is 15 residues long. V shed 4 bases, J shed 5 bases, and the junction held 7 bases outside the gene matches. Germline CDR1 and CDR2: MGHRA and YSYEKL. The CDR3 nucleotides are TGCGCCAGCAGCCCTATAGCGGGGGGGCCGGACGAGCAGTACTTC. This gives the protein CASSPIAGGPDEQYF.

The V gene is TRBV7-9, the J gene TRBJ1-1; tentatively, D is TRBD1 (6 bases). V lost 6 bases, J lost 7 bases, and 12 bases lay in between. Germline values: CDR1 SEHNR, CDR2 FQNEAQ (reference sequence). This CDR3 comprises 12 residues. CDR3 sequence reads: CASRTGGIEAFF. The CDR3 bases are TGTGCCAGCAGAACGGGGGGCATTGAAGCTTTCTTT.

A few counts support this clone. In DNA form, the CDR3 reads TGCGCCAGCAGCCAAGAATCGGGGGAGATATACAATGAGCAGTTCTTC. Its protein is CASSQESGEIYNEQFF. J is TRBJ2-1 and V is TRBV4-1; a possible D gene is TRBD2 (6 bases). With 0 bases removed from V and 4 bases from J, the gap between germline ends came to 13 bases. Germline V lookup: CDR1 MGHRA, CDR2 YSYEKL. The CDR3 length is 16 residues.

The chain couples TRBV29-1 to TRBJ1-2; the D is unclear. The V end lost 7 bases, the J end lost 5 bases, and 11 bases lay between the germline ends. Germline values: CDR1 SQVTM, CDR2 ANQGSEA. The CDR3 has 11 residues. The CDR3 loop is CSAETQYGYTF. In DNA, the CDR3 is TGCAGCGCCGAAACCCAGTATGGCTACACCTTC.

This clone turned up a few times. This chain links TRBV21-1 with TRBJ2-7; TRBD1, the table's D call, lacks a check against the DNA. TRBV21-1 is a documented pseudogene. The CDR3 runs 13 residues. In DNA, the CDR3 is TGTGCCAGCAGCAAATACATGTCCTACGAGCAGTACTTC. It codes for CASSKYMSYEQYF.

The chain joins TRBV28 to TRBJ2-7; D is perhaps TRBD1 (7 bases). This CDR3 comprises 15 residues. Between the trimmed V and J ends, which lost 11 bases and 0 bases, there was a span of 20 bases. Germline V lookup: CDR1 MDHEN, CDR2 SYDVKM. CDR3 coding DNA: TGTGCCGGGTCGGAGGGGGCAGAAAGCTCCTACGAGCAGTACTTC. Its translation: CAGSEGAESSYEQYF.

This sequence joins TRBV5-1 and TRBJ1-2, with TRBD1 identical over 9 bases. The CDR3 has 12 amino acids. Losses at the gene ends were 4 bases for V and 8 bases for J; bases not matched to a gene: 3. Germline loops: CDR1 SGHRS, CDR2 YFSETQ. CDR3 in amino acids: CASSRTGDGYTF. The CDR3 DNA sequence: TGCGCCAGCAGCCGGACAGGGGACGGCTACACCTTC.